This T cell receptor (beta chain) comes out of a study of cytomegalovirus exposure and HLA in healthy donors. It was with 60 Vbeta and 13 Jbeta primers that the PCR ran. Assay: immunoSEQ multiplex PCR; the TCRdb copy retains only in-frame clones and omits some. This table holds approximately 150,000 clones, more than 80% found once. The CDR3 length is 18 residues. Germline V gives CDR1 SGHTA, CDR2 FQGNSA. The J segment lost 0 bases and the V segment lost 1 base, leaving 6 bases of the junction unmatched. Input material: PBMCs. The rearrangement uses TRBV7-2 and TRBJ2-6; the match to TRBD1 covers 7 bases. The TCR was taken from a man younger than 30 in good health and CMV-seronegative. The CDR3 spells CASSLGYRGPSGANVLTF. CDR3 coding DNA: TGTGCCAGCAGCTTAGGGTACAGGGGTCCCTCTGGGGCCAACGTCCTGACTTTC.